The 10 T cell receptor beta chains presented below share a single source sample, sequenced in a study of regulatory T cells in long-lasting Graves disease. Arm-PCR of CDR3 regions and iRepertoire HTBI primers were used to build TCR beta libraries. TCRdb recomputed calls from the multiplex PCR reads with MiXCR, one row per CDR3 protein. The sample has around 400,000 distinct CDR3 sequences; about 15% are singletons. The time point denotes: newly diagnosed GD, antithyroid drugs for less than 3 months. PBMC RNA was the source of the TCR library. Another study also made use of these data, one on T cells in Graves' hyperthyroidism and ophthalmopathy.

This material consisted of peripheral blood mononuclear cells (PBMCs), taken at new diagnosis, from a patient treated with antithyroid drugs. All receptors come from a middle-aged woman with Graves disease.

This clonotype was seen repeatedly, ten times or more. CDR3 sequence reads: CASRADRGEYYEQYF. For the CDR3, the DNA is TGTGCCAGCAGGGCCGACAGGGGGGAATACTACGAGCAGTACTTC. The rearrangement links TRBV2 to TRBJ2-7, with 9 bases that match TRBD1. Germline loops: CDR1 SNHLY, CDR2 FYNNEI. The CDR3 spans 15 residues. The V segment lost 6 bases and the J segment 3 bases; nucleotides outside the gene matches: 9.

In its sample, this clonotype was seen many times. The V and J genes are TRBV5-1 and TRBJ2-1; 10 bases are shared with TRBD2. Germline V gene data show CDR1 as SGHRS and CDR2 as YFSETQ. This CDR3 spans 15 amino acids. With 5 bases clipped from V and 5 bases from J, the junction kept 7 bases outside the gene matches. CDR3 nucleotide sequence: TGCGCCAGCAGATTACTAGCGGGAAGTGACAATGAGCAGTTCTTC. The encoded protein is CASRLLAGSDNEQFF.

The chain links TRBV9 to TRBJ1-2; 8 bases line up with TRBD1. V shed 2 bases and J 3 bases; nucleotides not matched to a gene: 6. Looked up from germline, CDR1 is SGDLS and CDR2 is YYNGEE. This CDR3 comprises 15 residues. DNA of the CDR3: TGTGCCAGCAGCGTCCGGACAGGGAGGGACTATGGCTACACCTTC. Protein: CASSVRTGRDYGYTF.

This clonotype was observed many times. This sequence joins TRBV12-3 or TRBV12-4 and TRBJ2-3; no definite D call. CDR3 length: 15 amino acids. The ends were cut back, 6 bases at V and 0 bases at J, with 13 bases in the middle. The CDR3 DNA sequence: TGTGCCAGCAGACTACAGATATCTAGCACAGATACGCAGTATTTT. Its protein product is CASRLQISSTDTQYF.

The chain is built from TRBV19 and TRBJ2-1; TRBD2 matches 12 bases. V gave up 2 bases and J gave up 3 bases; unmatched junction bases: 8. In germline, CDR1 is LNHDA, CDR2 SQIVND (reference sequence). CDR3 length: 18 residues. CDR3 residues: CASSILAGGNEIYNEQFF. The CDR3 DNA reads TGTGCCAGTAGTATACTAGCGGGAGGGAATGAGATCTACAATGAGCAGTTCTTC. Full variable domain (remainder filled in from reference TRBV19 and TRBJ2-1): DGGITQSPKYLFRKEGQNVTLSCEQNLNHDAMYWYRQDPGQGLRLIYYSQIVNDFQKGDIAEGYSVSREKKESFPLTVTSAQKNPTAFYLCASSILAGGNEIYNEQFFGPGTRLTVL.

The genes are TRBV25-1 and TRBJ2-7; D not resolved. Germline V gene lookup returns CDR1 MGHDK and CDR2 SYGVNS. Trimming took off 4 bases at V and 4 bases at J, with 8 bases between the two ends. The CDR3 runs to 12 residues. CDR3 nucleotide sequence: TGTGCCAGCAGTGTCCGAAAGTACGAGCAGTACTTC. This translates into CASSVRKYEQYF.

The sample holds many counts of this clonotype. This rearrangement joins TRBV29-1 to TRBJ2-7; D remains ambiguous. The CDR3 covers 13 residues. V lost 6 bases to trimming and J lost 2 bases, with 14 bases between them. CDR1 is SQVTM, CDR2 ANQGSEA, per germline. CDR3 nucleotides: TGCAGCGTCGCCTGGGATTTCGCCTACGAGCAGTACTTC. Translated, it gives CSVAWDFAYEQYF.

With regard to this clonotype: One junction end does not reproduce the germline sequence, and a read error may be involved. The CDR3 bases are TGCGGTGCTCAGCCAGGGCGGGCGTCAGATACGCAGTATTTT. This sequence encodes CGAQPGRASDTQYF. The V call is TRBV20-1, the J call TRBJ2-3; D is possibly TRBD1 or TRBD2 (5 bases each). The CDR3 has 14 amino acids. Germline V lookup: CDR1 DFQATT, CDR2 SNEGSKA (reference sequence).

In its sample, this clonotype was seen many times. The CDR3 DNA sequence: TGTGCCAGCAGTTTATTGTCGGGCTATGGCTACACCTTC. Its translation is CASSLLSGYGYTF. This chain links TRBV27 with TRBJ1-2; D ambiguous. V was clipped by 1 base and J by 4 bases, with 7 bases between them. CDR3 size: 13 residues. Looked up from germline, CDR1 is MNHEY and CDR2 is SMNVEV (reference sequence).

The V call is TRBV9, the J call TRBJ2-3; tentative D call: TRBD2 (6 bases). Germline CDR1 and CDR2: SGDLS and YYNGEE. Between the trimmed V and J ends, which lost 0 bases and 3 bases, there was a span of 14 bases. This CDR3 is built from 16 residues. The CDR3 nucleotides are TGTGCCAGCAGCGTAGTTGGTCTTGCGGGGACAGATACGCAGTATTTT. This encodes CASSVVGLAGTDTQYF.